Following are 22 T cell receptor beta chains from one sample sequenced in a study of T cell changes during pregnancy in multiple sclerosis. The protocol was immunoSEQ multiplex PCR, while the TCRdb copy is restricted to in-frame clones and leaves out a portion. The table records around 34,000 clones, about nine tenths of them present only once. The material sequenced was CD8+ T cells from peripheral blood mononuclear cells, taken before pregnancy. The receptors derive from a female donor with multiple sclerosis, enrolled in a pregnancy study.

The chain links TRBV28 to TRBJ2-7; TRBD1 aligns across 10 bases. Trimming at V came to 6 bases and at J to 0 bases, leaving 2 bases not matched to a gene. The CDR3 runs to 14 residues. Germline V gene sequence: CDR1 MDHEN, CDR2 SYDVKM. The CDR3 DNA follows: TGTGCCAGCAGGGGACAGGGGCGCTCCTACGAGCAGTACTTC. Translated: CASRGQGRSYEQYF. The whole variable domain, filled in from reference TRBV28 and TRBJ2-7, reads DVKVTQSSRYLVKRTGEKVFLECVQDMDHENMFWYRQDPGLGLRLIYFSYDVKMKEKGDIPEGYSVSREKKERFSLILESASTNQTSMYLCASRGQGRSYEQYFGPGTRLTVT.

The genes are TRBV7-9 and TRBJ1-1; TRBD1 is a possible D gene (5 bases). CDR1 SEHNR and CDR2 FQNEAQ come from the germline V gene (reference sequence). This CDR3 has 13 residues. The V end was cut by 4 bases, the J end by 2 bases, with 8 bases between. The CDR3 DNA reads TGTGCCAGCAGCTCCAGGGTTAACACTGAAGCTTTCTTT. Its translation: CASSSRVNTEAFF.

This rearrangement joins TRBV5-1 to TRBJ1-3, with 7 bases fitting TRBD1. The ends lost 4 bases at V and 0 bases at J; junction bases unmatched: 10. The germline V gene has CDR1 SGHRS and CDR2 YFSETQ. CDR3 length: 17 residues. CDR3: CASSLGQPIPSGNTIYF. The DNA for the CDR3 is TGCGCCAGCAGCCTGGGACAGCCGATTCCCTCTGGAAACACCATATATTTT. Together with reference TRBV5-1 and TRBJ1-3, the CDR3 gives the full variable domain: KAGVTQTPRYLIKTRGQQVTLSCSPISGHRSVSWYQQTPGQGLQFLFEYFSETQRNKGNFPGRFSGRQFSNSRSEMNVSTLELGDSALYLCASSLGQPIPSGNTIYFGEGSWLTVV.

The CDR3 DNA is TGTGCCTGGAGTGTACGGCAACTAGCGGGAGCGACCTATGTCTACAATGAGCAGTTCTTC. This sequence encodes CAWSVRQLAGATYVYNEQFF. The V and J genes are TRBV30 and TRBJ2-1, with 11 bases lining up with TRBD2. The germline V gene encodes CDR1 GTSNPN and CDR2 SVGIG (reference sequence). The CDR3 length is 20 residues. With 0 bases clipped from V and 3 bases from J, the junction kept 16 bases outside the gene matches.

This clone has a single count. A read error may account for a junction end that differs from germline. The CDR3 loop reads CATFGTGGILNF. DNA for the CDR3: TGTGCCACCTTTGGGACAGGGGGGATATTAAATTTT. V is TRBV19 and J is TRBJ1-5; 11 nucleotides agree with TRBD1. The CDR3 loop spans 12 amino acids. Germline assignment: CDR1 LNHDA and CDR2 SQIVND (reference sequence). The whole variable domain, filled in from reference TRBV19 and TRBJ1-5, reads DGGITQSPKYLFRKEGQNVTLSCEQNLNHDAMYWYRQDPGQGLRLIYYSQIVNDFQKGDIAEGYSVSREKKESFPLTVTSAQKNPTAFYLCATFGTGGILNFGDGTRLSIL.

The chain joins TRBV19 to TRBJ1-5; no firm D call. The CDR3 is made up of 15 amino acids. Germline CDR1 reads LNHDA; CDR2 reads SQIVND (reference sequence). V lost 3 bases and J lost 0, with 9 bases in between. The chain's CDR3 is CASSMRAYSNQPQHF. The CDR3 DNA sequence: TGTGCCAGTAGTATGAGGGCATATAGCAATCAGCCCCAGCATTTT.

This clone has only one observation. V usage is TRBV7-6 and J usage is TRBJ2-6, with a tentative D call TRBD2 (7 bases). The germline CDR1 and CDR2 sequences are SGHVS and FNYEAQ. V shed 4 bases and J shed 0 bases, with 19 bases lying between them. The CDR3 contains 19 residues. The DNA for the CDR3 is TGTGCCAGCAGCTCGCAGCGGGGACATCTTGACTCTGGGGCCAACGTCCTGACTTTC. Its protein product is CASSSQRGHLDSGANVLTF.

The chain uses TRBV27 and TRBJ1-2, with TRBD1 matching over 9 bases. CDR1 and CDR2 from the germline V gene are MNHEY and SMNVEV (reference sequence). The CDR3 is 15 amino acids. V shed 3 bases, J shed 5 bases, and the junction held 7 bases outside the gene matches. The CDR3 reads CASSFLGQGPYGYTF. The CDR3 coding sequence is TGTGCCAGCAGTTTCCTAGGACAGGGGCCGTATGGCTACACCTTC.

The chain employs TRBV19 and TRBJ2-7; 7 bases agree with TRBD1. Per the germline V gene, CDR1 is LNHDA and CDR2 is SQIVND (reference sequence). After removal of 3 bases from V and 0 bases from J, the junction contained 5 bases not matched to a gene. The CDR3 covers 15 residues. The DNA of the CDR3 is TGTGCCAGTAGTATCGTGGGGACAGTCTCCTACGAGCAGTACTTC. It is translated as CASSIVGTVSYEQYF.

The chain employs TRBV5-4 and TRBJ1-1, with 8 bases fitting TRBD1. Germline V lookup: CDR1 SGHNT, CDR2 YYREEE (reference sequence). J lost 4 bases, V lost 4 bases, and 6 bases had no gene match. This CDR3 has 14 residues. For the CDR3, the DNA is TGTGCCAGCAGCCTCAGGGGGCCCCCCACTGAAGCTTTCTTT. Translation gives CASSLRGPPTEAFF.

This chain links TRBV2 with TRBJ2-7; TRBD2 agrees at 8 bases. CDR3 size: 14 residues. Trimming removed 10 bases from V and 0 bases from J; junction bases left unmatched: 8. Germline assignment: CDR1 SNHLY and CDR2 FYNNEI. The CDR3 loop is CATESGGISYEQYF. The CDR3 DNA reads TGTGCCACAGAATCGGGGGGGATCTCCTACGAGCAGTACTTC.

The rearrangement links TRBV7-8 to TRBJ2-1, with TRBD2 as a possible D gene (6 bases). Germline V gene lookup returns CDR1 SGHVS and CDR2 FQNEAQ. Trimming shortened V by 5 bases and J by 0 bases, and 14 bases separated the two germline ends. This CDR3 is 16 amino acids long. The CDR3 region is CASSLDRGSSYNEQFF. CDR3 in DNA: TGTGCCAGCAGCCTAGACCGGGGGAGCTCCTACAATGAGCAGTTCTTC.

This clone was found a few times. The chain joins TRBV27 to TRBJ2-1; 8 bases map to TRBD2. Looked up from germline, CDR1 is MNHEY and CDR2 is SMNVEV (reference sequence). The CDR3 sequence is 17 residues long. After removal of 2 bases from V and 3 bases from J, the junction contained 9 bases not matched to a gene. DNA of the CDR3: TGTGCCAGCAGTTTAGACGGGGGGGGCTCAGGCTACAATGAGCAGTTCTTC. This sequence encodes CASSLDGGGSGYNEQFF.

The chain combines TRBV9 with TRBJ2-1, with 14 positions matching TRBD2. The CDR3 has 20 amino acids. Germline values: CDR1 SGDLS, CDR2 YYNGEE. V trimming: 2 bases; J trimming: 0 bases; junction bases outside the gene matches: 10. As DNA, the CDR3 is TGTGCCAGCAGCGTGGGCCCCGGGACTAGCGGGGGTAGCTCCTACAATGAGCAGTTCTTC. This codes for CASSVGPGTSGGSSYNEQFF.

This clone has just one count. CDR3 residues: CASSPPTGGNTGELFF. CDR3 bases: TGTGCCAGCTCACCACCGACAGGGGGGAACACCGGGGAGCTGTTTTTT. V and J are TRBV18 and TRBJ2-2, with TRBD1 matching over 9 bases. CDR1 and CDR2 from the germline V gene are KGHSH and LQKENI. The CDR3 has 16 amino acids. The V gene end was trimmed by 0 bases and the J gene end by 1 base; junction bases not matched to a gene: 0.

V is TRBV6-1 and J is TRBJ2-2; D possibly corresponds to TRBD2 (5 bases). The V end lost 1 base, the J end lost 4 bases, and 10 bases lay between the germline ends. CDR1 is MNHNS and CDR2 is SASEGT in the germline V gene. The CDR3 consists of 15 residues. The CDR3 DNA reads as TGTGCCAGCAGTGAAGTCCGGGATATCACCGGGGAGCTGTTTTTT. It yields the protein CASSEVRDITGELFF.

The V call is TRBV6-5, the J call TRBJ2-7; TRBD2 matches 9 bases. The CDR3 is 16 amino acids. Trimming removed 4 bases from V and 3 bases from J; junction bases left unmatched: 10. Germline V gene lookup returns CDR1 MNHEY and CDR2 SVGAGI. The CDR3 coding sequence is TGTGCCAGCAGTTTGAGTTCGGGACTAGCAGTCTACGAGCAGTACTTC. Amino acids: CASSLSSGLAVYEQYF.

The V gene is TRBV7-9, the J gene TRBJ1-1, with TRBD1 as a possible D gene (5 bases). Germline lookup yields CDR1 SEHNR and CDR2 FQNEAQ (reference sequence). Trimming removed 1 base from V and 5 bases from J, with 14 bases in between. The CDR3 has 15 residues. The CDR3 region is CASSLVGRGRTEAFF. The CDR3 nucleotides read TGTGCCAGCAGCTTAGTAGGGAGGGGTCGGACTGAAGCTTTCTTT.

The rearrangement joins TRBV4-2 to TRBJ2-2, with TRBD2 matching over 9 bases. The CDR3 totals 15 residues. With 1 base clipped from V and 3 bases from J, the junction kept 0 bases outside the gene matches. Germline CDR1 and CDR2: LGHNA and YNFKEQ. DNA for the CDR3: TGTGCCAGCAGCCAAGGGACTAGCGACACCGGGGAGCTGTTTTTT. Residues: CASSQGTSDTGELFF.

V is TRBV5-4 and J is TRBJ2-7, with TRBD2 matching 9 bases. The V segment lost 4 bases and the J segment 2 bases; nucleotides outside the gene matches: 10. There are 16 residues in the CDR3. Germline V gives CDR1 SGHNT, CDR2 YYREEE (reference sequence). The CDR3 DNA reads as TGTGCCAGCAGCCCACCCGAGCGGGGGGAGCCCTACGAGCAGTACTTC. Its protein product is CASSPPERGEPYEQYF.

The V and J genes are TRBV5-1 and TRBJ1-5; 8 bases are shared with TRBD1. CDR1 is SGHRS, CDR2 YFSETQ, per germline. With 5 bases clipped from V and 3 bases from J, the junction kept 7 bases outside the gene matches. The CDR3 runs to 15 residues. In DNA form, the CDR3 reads TGCGCCAGCAGGGGGGGACAGGACATCAATCAGCCCCAGCATTTT. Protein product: CASRGGQDINQPQHF.

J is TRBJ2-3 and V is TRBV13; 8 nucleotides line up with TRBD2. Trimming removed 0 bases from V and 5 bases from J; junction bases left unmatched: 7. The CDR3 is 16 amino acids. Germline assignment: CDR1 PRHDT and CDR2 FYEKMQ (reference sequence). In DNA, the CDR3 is TGTGCCAGCAGCTTAGGCCCGGGAGGGCCCGGAGATACGCAGTATTTT. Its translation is CASSLGPGGPGDTQYF.